What follows is one T cell receptor (beta chain) and its context. The antigen it recognizes is unknown. No base quality information exists; no much larger clone differs at one position. Receptor libraries were prepared by 5' RACE. The sequencer listed for this sample is Illumina HiSeq 2500. A second PCR of roughly 7 to 11 cycles was performed with a sample-barcoded 5' primer and a J-beta primer mix. A template-switch 5' adaptor carrying 12 random nucleotides introduced a unique molecular identifier onto each TCR beta cDNA molecule. Each sample yielded at least 3 million CDR3-containing paired-end reads. All of the RNA was converted into first-strand cDNA using the Mint cDNA synthesis kit, with a TRBC-specific oligonucleotide serving as the primer. Following uracil-DNA glycosylase treatment, all cDNA underwent a first 18-cycle PCR with the universal primers M1SS and BC2_uni_R. The original methods were these. Normalization of each sample was performed by random selection of 1 million high-quality reads, each carrying a distinct molecular identifier. Reads sharing molecular identifiers were discarded rather than binned into consensus sequences. MiTCR, with a Q25 quality threshold and the strictest error-elimination algorithm, was used for CDR3 identification, clonotype clustering and error correction. A nonparametric unseen species model with Euler transformation was used to estimate lower-bound total TCR beta diversity. TCRdb reworked the public reads: Q25 trimming with fastp, MiXCR clone assembly, productive beta chains retained. Rows matching on CDR3 protein sequence are summarized as one entry with the most common DNA and genes. The V and J calls here are based on TCRdb, not the publication. The sample has about 1 million distinct CDR3 sequences on record, around 43% of them singletons. Clones ranked in the top ten supply under 20% of the sample.

Systemically healthy Caucasian individuals from Russia, about 38 in total and aged roughly 6 to 100 years, were included as donors. Ten milliliters of peripheral blood were drawn from each donor into EDTA-treated Vacutainer tubes. Ficoll-Paque density-gradient centrifugation was used to isolate PBMCs, with at least 7 million per sample. Trizol reagent was used to extract total RNA from PBMCs, with at least 5.5 micrograms per sample. The percentages of naive CD45RAhigh/CD27high T cells were determined by flow cytometry on a PBMC aliquot from every donor. The data are from a study of blood T cells in healthy people across ages (dated by TCRdb to between 2014 and 2017). General notes on the study: In model experiments, roughly one uniquely barcoded TCR beta cDNA molecule per two T cells was captured by template switching. Using the same blood draw, the study looked at two additional independent replicas of 1 million unique cDNA reads for two donors, one aged 18 to 30 and the other aged 80 or older. Four age groups were formed from the donors: young (average around 15 years), middle-aged (roughly 38), aged (approximately 60) and long-lived (about 80). Age-related changes in TCR beta repertoire diversity were measured in the study by deep sequencing normalized with unique cDNA molecular identifiers. Donors of different ages were randomly distributed across sequencing lanes to avoid experimental bias. The research as a whole found: As age increased, observed TCR beta diversity per million T cells dropped in a roughly linear way, and a significant reduction was already evident by age 40. There was a strong correlation between observed TCR beta diversity and the percentage of naive T cells measured by flow cytometry. Estimates of total diversity based on one million sequenced T cells were regarded as lower bounds and as underestimates. Because profiling used bulk unsorted PBMCs, naive and antigen-experienced compartments could not be compared conclusively. The CMV infection status of donors was not known, potentially confounding age-related changes in expanded clonotypes. Compared with the aged group, more naive CD4+ T cells, fewer expanded clones and increased TCR diversity were shown by the long-lived group, suggesting age selection.

The CDR3, cysteine through phenylalanine, is 13 amino acids long. The CDR3 DNA has 39 bases and is translated from base 1. V loses 7 bases, J loses 6 bases, and the germline ends lie 15 bases apart. The sequence joins TRBV12-3 or TRBV12-4 to TRBJ1-1; matching of 5 bases hints at TRBD1 as the D gene. The sequencing sample was made of blood. The clonotype originates from a woman aged 60-70 years in good health. CDR3 region: CASTPWGGAEAFF. The nucleotides are TGTGCCAGCACCCCCTGGGGCGGGGCTGAAGCTTTCTTT.